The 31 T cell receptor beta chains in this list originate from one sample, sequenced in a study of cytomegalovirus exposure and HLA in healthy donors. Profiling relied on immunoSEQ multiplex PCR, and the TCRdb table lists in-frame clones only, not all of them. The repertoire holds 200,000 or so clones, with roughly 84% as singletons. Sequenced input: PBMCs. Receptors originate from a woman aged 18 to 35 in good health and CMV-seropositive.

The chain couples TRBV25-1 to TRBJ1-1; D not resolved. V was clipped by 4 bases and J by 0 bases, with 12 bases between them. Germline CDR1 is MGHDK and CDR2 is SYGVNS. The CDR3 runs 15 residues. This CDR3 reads CASSGDRLLNTEAFF. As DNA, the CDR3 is TGTGCCAGCAGTGGAGATAGACTGTTGAACACTGAAGCTTTCTTT.

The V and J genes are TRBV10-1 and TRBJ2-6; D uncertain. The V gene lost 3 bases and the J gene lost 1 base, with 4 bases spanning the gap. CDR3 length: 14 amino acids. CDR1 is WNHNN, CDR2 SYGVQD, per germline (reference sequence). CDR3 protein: CASSDASGANVLTF. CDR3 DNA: TGCGCCAGCAGTGATGCGTCTGGGGCCAACGTCCTGACTTTC.

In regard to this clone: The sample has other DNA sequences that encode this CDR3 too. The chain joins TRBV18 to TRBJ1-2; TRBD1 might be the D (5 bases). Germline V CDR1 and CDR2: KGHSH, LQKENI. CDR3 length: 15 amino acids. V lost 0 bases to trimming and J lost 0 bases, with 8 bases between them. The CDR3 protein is CASSPPEGANYGYTF. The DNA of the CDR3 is TGTGCCAGCTCACCACCCGAAGGGGCTAACTATGGCTACACCTTC.

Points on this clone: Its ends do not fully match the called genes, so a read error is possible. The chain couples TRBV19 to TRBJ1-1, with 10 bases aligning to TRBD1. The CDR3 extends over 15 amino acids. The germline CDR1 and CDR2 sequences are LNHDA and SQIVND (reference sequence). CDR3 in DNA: TGTGCCAGTATTATACCGGGACAGGGGAAGTCTGAAGCTTTCTTT. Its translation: CASIIPGQGKSEAFF. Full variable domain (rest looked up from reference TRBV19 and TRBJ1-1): DGGITQSPKYLFRKEGQNVTLSCEQNLNHDAMYWYRQDPGQGLRLIYYSQIVNDFQKGDIAEGYSVSREKKESFPLTVTSAQKNPTAFYLCASIIPGQGKSEAFFGQGTRLTVV.

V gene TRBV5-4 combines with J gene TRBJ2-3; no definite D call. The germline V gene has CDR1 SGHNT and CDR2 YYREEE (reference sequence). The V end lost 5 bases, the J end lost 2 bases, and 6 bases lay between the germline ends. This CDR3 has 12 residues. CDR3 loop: CASSLYTDTQYF. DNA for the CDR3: TGTGCCAGCAGTCTCTACACAGATACGCAGTATTTT.

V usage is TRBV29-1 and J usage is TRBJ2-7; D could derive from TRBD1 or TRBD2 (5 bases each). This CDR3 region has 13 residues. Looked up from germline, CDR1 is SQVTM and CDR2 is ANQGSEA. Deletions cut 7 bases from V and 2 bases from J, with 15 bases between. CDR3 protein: CSAEGPNPYEQYF. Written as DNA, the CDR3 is TGCAGCGCTGAGGGGCCGAACCCCTACGAGCAGTACTTC.

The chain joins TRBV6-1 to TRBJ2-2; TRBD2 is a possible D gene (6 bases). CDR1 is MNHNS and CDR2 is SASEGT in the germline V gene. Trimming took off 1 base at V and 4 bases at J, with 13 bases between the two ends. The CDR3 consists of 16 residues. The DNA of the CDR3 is TGTGCCAGCAGTGAAGTGTTAGCGGCTTTCACCGGGGAGCTGTTTTTT. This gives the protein CASSEVLAAFTGELFF.

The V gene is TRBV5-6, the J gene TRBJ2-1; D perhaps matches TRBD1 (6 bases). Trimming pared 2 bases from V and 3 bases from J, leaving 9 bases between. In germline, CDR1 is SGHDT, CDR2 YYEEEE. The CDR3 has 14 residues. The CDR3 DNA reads TGTGCCAGCAGCTTTTCCAGGGGCTACAATGAGCAGTTCTTC. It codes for CASSFSRGYNEQFF.

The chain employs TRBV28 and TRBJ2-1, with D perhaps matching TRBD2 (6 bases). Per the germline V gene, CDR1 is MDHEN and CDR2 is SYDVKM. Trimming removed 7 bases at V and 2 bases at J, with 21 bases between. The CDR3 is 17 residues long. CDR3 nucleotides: TGTGCCAGCATCCCCTCGGCGGGGACGATTACCTACAATGAGCAGTTCTTC. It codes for CASIPSAGTITYNEQFF.

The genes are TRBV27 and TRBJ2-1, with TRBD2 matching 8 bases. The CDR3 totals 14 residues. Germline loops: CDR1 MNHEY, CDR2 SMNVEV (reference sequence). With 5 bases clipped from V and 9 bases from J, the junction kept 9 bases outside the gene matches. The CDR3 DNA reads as TGTGCCAGCAGTCTAAGCGGGAGCGTTGTTGAGCAGTTCTTC. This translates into CASSLSGSVVEQFF.

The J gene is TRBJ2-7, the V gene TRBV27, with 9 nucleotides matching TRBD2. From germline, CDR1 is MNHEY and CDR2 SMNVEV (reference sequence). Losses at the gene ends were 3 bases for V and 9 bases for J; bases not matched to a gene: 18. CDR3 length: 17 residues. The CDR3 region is CASSFLADPSGIPMQYF. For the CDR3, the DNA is TGTGCCAGCAGTTTTCTAGCGGATCCTAGCGGGATCCCTATGCAGTACTTC.

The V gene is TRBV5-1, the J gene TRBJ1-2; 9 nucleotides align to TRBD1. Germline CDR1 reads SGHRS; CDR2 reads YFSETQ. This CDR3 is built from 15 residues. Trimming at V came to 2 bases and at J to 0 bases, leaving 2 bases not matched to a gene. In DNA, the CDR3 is TGCGCCAGCAGCTTAGACAGGGGGTCTAACTATGGCTACACCTTC. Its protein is CASSLDRGSNYGYTF.

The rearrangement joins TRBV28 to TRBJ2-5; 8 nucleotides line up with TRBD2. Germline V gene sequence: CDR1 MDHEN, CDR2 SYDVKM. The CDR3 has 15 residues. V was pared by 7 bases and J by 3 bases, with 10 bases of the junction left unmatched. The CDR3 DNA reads TGTGCCAGCAAGCGCGGGAGGTCGGTGGAAGAGACCCAGTACTTC. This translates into CASKRGRSVEETQYF.

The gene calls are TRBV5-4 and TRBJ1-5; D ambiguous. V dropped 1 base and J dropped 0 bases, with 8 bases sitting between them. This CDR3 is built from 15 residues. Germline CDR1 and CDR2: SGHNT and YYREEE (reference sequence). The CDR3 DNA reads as TGTGCCAGCAGCTTGTGGCCGGGTAGCAATCAGCCCCAGCATTTT. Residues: CASSLWPGSNQPQHF.

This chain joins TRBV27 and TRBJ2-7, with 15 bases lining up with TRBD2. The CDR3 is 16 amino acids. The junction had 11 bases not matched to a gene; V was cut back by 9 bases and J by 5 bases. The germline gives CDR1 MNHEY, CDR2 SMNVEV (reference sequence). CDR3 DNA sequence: TGTGCCAGTCGAGACGGGACTAGCGGGAGGCGCCACGAGCAGTACTTC. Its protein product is CASRDGTSGRRHEQYF.

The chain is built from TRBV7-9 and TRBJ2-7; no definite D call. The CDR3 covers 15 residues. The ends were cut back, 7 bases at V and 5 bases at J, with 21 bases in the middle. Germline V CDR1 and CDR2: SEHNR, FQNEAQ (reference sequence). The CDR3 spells CASTNNETPLHEQYF. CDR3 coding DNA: TGTGCCAGCACAAACAACGAGACTCCACTCCACGAGCAGTACTTC. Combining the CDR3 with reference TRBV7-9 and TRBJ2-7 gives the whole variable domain DTGVSQNPRHKITKRGQNVTFRCDPISEHNRLYWYRQTLGQGPEFLTYFQNEAQLEKSRLLSDRFSAERPKGSFSTLEIQRTEQGDSAMYLCASTNNETPLHEQYFGPGTRLTVT.

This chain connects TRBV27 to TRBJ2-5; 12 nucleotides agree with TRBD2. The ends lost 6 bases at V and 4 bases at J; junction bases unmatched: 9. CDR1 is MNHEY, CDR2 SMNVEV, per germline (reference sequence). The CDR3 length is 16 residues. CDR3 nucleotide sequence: TGTGCCAGCAGGCCACCCAGGACTAGCGGGACAGAGACCCAGTACTTC. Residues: CASRPPRTSGTETQYF.

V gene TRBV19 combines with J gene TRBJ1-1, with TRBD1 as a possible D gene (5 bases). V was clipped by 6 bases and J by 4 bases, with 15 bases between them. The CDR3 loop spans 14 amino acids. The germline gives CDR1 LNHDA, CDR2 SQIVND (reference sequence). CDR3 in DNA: TGTGCCAGTAGGGCCACCGGGGGAGGCACTGAAGCTTTCTTT. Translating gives CASRATGGGTEAFF.

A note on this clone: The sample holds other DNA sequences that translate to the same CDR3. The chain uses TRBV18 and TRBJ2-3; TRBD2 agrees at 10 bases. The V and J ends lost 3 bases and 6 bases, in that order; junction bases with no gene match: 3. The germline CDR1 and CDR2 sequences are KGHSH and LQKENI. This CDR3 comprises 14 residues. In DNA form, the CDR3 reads TGTGCCAGCTCACCCCCTAGCGGGAGTGATACGCAGTATTTT. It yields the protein CASSPPSGSDTQYF.

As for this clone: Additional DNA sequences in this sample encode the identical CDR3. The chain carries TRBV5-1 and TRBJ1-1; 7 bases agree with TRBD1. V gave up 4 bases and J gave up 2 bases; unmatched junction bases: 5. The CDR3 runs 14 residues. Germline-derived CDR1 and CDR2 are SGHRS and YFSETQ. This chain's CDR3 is CASSPGQKNTEAFF. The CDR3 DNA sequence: TGCGCCAGCAGCCCGGGACAGAAAAACACTGAAGCTTTCTTT.

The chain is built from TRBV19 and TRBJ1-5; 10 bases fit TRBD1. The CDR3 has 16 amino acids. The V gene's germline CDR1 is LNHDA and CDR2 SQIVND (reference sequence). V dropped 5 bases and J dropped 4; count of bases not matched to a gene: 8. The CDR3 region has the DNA TGTGCCAGTAGTTATACCGGGACAGGGGTTAATCAGCCCCAGCATTTT. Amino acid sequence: CASSYTGTGVNQPQHF.

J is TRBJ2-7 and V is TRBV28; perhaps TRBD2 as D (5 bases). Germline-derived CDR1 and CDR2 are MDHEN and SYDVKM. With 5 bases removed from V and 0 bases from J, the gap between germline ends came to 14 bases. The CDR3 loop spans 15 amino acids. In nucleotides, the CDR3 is TGTGCCAGCAGTACCCGCGGGCACCTCTCCTACGAGCAGTACTTC. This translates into CASSTRGHLSYEQYF.

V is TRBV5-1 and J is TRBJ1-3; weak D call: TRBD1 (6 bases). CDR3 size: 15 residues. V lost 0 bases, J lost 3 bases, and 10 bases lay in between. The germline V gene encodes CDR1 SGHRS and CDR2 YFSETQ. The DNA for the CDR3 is TGCGCCAGCAGCTTGGGTGGGGGCCATGGAAACACCATATATTTT. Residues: CASSLGGGHGNTIYF.

The CDR3 DNA reads TGTGCCAGTACCCCGGGGAGACAGGGTATAGAGACCCAGTACTTC. Amino acids: CASTPGRQGIETQYF. This rearrangement joins TRBV19 to TRBJ2-5, with 7 positions matching TRBD1. This CDR3 spans 15 amino acids. V shed 7 bases, J shed 4 bases, and the junction held 12 bases outside the gene matches. Germline assignment: CDR1 LNHDA and CDR2 SQIVND (reference sequence).

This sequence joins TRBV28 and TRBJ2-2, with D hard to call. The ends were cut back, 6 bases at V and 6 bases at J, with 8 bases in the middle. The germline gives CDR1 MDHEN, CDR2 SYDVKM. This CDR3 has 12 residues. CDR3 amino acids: CASSHPAGELFF. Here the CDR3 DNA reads TGTGCCAGCAGCCACCCGGCCGGGGAGCTGTTTTTT.

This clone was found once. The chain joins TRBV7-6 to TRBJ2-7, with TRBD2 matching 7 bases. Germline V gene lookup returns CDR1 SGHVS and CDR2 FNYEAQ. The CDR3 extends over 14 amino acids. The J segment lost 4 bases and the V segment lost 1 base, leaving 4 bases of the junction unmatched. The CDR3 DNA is TGTGCCAGCAGCTTAGACAGCGGGGTTTACGAGCAGTACTTC. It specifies CASSLDSGVYEQYF.

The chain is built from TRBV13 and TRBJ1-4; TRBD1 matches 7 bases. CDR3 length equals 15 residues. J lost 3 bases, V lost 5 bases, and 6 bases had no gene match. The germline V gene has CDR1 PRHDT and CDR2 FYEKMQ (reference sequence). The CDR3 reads CASSARTGSNEKLFF. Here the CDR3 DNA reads TGTGCCAGCAGCGCCAGGACAGGATCTAATGAAAAACTGTTTTTT.

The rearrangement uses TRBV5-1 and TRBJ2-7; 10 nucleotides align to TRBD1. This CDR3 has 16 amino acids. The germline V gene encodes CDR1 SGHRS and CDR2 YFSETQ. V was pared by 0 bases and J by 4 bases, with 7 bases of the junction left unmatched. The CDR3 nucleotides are TGCGCCAGCAGCTTGGCCTCCGGGACAGGGGTGTACGAGCAGTACTTC. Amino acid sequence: CASSLASGTGVYEQYF.

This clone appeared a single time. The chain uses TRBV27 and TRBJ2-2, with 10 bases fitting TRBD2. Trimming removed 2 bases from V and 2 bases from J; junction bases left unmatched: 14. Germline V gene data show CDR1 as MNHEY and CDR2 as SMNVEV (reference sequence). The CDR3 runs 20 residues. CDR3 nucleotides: TGTGCCAGCAGTTTACGAATAGCGGGAGGTGTGGGATATAACACCGGGGAGCTGTTTTTT. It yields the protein CASSLRIAGGVGYNTGELFF.

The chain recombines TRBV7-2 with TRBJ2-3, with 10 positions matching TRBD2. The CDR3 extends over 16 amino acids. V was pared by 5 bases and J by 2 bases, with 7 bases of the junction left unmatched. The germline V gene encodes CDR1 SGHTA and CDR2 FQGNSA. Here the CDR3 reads CASSVVTSGHTDTQYF. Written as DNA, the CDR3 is TGTGCCAGCAGCGTAGTGACTAGCGGGCACACAGATACGCAGTATTTT. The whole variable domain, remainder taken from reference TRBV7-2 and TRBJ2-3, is GAGVSQSPSNKVTEKGKDVELRCDPISGHTALYWYRQSLGQGLEFLIYFQGNSAPDKSGLPSDRFSAERTGGSVSTLTIQRTQQEDSAVYLCASSVVTSGHTDTQYFGPGTRLTVL.

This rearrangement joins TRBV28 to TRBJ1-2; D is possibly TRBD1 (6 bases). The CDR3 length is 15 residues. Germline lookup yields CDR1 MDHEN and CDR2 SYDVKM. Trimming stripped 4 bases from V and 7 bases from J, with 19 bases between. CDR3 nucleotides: TGTGCCAGCAGTTGGGACACGAGGGCGTATGGTGGCTACACCTTC. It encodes CASSWDTRAYGGYTF.